The clone carrying this T cell receptor (beta chain) has only a few counts. The antigen is not known. Additional DNA sequences in this sample encode the identical CDR3. Isolation of CD4+ T cells took place after 10 days of culture. The data belong to a study of vaccination effects on CD4 cells after COVID-19. Libraries were prepared by immunoSEQ multiplex PCR; TCRdb keeps only in-frame clonotypes and omits some of them. Of under 40,000 clones in the sample, about 81% were seen once. Findings and caveats of the study: There were few convalescent patients in the study and no early post-infection timepoints.

CDR3 length: 14 residues. The germline CDR1 and CDR2 sequences are KGHSH and LQKENI. The V gene lost 1 base and the J gene lost 7 bases, with 8 bases spanning the gap. This clonotype was obtained from a human donor who received a COVID-19 vaccine. The gene calls are TRBV18 and TRBJ1-6; D gene unclear. This material consisted of CD4+ T cells from PBMCs cultured without peptide, taken before COVID-19 vaccination. CDR3 residues: CASSPQGANSPLHF. The DNA of the CDR3 is TGTGCCAGCTCACCACAGGGCGCCAATTCACCCCTCCACTTT.